The 8 T cell receptor beta chains in this list originate from one sample, sequenced in a study of blood T cell repertoires in COVID-19. TCRdb keeps only in-frame clones here, not all; method: immunoSEQ multiplex PCR. The data show approximately 110,000 clones, around four fifths seen once. Sequencing was carried out using peripheral blood. These receptors were obtained from a woman in her seventies with acute or convalescent COVID-19.

V gene TRBV30 combines with J gene TRBJ1-6, with 7 bases aligning to TRBD1. The germline gives CDR1 GTSNPN, CDR2 SVGIG (reference sequence). CDR3 size: 14 residues. V was clipped by 5 bases and J by 6 bases; unmatched bases: 7. The CDR3 DNA follows: TGTGCCTGGGCCACCGGACAGGTTAATTCACCCCTCCACTTT. Translating gives CAWATGQVNSPLHF.

The J gene is TRBJ1-2, the V gene TRBV5-4, with D hard to call. Germline CDR1 is SGHNT and CDR2 is YYREEE (reference sequence). Trimming pared 3 bases from V and 4 bases from J, leaving 10 bases between. The CDR3 sequence is 13 residues long. The CDR3 DNA sequence: TGTGCCAGCAGCTCTCCGGGTCTCTATGGCTACACCTTC. Translation gives CASSSPGLYGYTF.

The chain joins TRBV24-1 to TRBJ2-2, with TRBD1 matching over 8 bases. J lost 4 bases, V lost 8 bases, and 11 bases had no gene match. The CDR3 is 16 residues long. Germline V lookup: CDR1 KGHDR, CDR2 SFDVKD. The CDR3 coding sequence is TGTGCCACCACCGGACAGGGATCGGACGGCACCGGGGAGCTGTTTTTT. This codes for CATTGQGSDGTGELFF.

This sequence joins TRBV7-2 and TRBJ2-7, with D perhaps matching TRBD2 (5 bases). Trimming pared 1 base from V and 6 bases from J, leaving 10 bases between. The CDR3 covers 13 residues. CDR1 is SGHTA and CDR2 is FQGNSA in the germline V gene. This CDR3 reads CASSLVSGVEQYF. The DNA of the CDR3 is TGTGCCAGCAGCTTAGTGTCCGGGGTCGAGCAGTACTTC.

The chain carries TRBV7-8 and TRBJ1-2; weak D call: TRBD1 (5 bases). Trimming took off 5 bases at V and 8 bases at J, with 21 bases between the two ends. Germline V gene lookup returns CDR1 SGHVS and CDR2 FQNEAQ. The CDR3 is 15 amino acids. The DNA of the CDR3 is TGTGCCAGCAGCCGAGAGGGACTCTTCCCCGGGGGCTACACCTTC. It is translated as CASSREGLFPGGYTF.

This clone was counted a few times. V gene TRBV2 combines with J gene TRBJ1-1; the match to TRBD1 covers 7 bases. Germline V gene sequence: CDR1 SNHLY, CDR2 FYNNEI. The trim removed 3 bases at V and 4 bases at J, leaving 5 bases unmatched. This CDR3 contains 14 residues. The CDR3 bases are TGTGCCAGCAGTGACAGGGGGATAAGCACTGAAGCTTTCTTT. This translates into CASSDRGISTEAFF.

This rearrangement joins TRBV9 to TRBJ2-1, with 11 bases identical to TRBD2. V lost 4 bases to trimming and J lost 8 bases; unmatched junction nucleotides: 8. CDR1 and CDR2 from the germline V gene are SGDLS and YYNGEE. This CDR3 comprises 15 residues. This CDR3 reads CASSPRLAGIYEQFF. The CDR3 coding sequence is TGTGCCAGCAGCCCCCGACTAGCGGGGATCTATGAGCAGTTCTTC. Full variable domain (missing parts from reference TRBV9 and TRBJ2-1): DSGVTQTPKHLITATGQRVTLRCSPRSGDLSVYWYQQSLDQGLQFLIQYYNGEERAKGNILERFSAQQFPDLHSELNLSSLELGDSALYFCASSPRLAGIYEQFFGPGTRLTVL.

This clone turned up a few times. This chain joins TRBV28 and TRBJ2-7, with 8 bases identical to TRBD1. The CDR3 totals 14 residues. Unmatched junction bases numbered 10, after V lost 5 bases and J lost 7 bases. Germline CDR1 and CDR2: MDHEN and SYDVKM. CDR3 sequence (DNA): TGTGCCAGCAGTCCGACAGGGGCCTCCTGGGAGCAGTACTTC. It specifies CASSPTGASWEQYF.